This TCR beta chain originates from a study of blood T cell repertoires in COVID-19. Clones were sequenced by immunoSEQ multiplex PCR, and TCRdb holds only the in-frame ones, with some missing. The data show about 170,000 clones, with over 70% seen just once and around 2.8% held by the top ten. Deletions cut 4 bases from V and 5 bases from J, with 11 bases between. This CDR3 is 13 amino acids long. Germline CDR1 and CDR2: MDHEN and SYDVKM. This TCR was recovered from a man between 65 and 85 years old with acute or convalescent COVID-19. The sequencing input was peripheral blood. The rearrangement joins TRBV28 to TRBJ2-5; a weak D match, TRBD1 (6 bases). CDR3 in amino acids: CASSSPGVETQYF. The CDR3 nucleotides are TGTGCCAGCAGTTCCCCAGGGGTCGAGACCCAGTACTTC.